This section outlines one T cell receptor (beta chain) sequence together with its context. No antigen is known for it. Each CDR3 protein is one row after TCRdb ran MiXCR on the RT-PCR reads. The table lists 450,000 to 600,000 distinct CDR3 sequences, more than 7% of them singletons. This sample was taken from a study of response to subunit inactivated influenza vaccine. V lost 4 bases, J lost 9 bases, and 13 bases lay in between. Germline V lookup: CDR1 SGHTA, CDR2 FQGNSA. The CDR3 contains 12 residues. Study outcomes and limitations: Seasonal influenza vaccination, on each occasion, was suggested by the authors to recruit few new T cells.

The sequencing used PBMCs from blood, collected about 23 months after vaccination. This receptor was obtained from a man aged 45 to 75 who received an inactivated influenza vaccine. The chain is built from TRBV7-2 and TRBJ2-7, with TRBD1 as a possible D gene (6 bases). Here the CDR3 DNA reads TGTGCCAGCAGCTCCCACAGGGTCGGGCAGTACTTC. Protein sequence: CASSSHRVGQYF.